This passage covers 28 T cell receptor beta chains from one sample sequenced in a study of identical twins. MiXCR, run by TCRdb on the 5' RACE reads, gives a single entry per CDR3 protein. The sample has around 960,000 distinct CDR3 sequences, 9% to 15% seen once; the top ten hold 1.5% to 2%. Another study also made use of these data, one on yellow fever vaccine responses in identical twins.

Material for sequencing was PBMCs. These TCRs come from a woman aged 18-30 years in good health.

This clonotype showed up just a few times. The rearrangement joins TRBV6-1 to TRBJ2-7; D is unresolved. The germline gives CDR1 MNHNS, CDR2 SASEGT. This CDR3 has 14 amino acids. CDR3 nucleotides: TGTGCAAGCTCGAATGGTGGCGGATCCTACGAGCAGTACTTC. Protein sequence: CASSNGGGSYEQYF.

The rearrangement uses TRBV27 and TRBJ2-5; possible D gene TRBD1, 6 bases. Germline loops: CDR1 MNHEY, CDR2 SMNVEV (reference sequence). The CDR3 loop spans 13 amino acids. V was clipped by 8 bases and J by 5 bases, with 15 bases between them. The CDR3 region is CASGTRDKETQYF. DNA of the CDR3: TGTGCCAGCGGTACCAGGGACAAGGAGACCCAGTACTTC.

This sequence joins TRBV18 and TRBJ2-1; D is perhaps TRBD1 or TRBD2 (5 bases each). V was shortened by 3 bases and J by 0 bases, with 15 bases between the two germline ends. CDR1 is KGHSH and CDR2 is LQKENI in the germline V gene. The CDR3 runs 17 residues. CDR3 amino acids: CASSPPRGDSSYNEQFF. The CDR3 DNA sequence: TGTGCCAGCTCACCCCCCCGGGGCGATAGCTCCTACAATGAGCAGTTCTTC.

The chain links TRBV5-1 to TRBJ2-7; 10 bases match TRBD2. The germline CDR1 and CDR2 sequences are SGHRS and YFSETQ. With 2 bases clipped from V and 2 bases from J, the junction kept 7 bases outside the gene matches. CDR3 length: 16 residues. CDR3 in amino acids: CASSLLSGRVTYEQYF. CDR3 DNA: TGCGCCAGCAGCTTACTCAGCGGGAGGGTAACCTACGAGCAGTACTTC.

This clonotype was observed a few times. The rearrangement joins TRBV20-1 to TRBJ2-1; 15 positions match TRBD2. CDR3 length: 16 amino acids. Per germline, CDR1 DFQATT and CDR2 SNEGSKA (reference sequence). Losses at the gene ends were 3 bases for V and 4 bases for J; bases not matched to a gene: 4. The CDR3: CSASGTSGGSYNEQFF. The CDR3 coding sequence is TGCAGTGCTAGTGGGACTAGCGGGGGGAGTTACAATGAGCAGTTCTTC.

This clonotype was counted many times. The chain combines TRBV20-1 with TRBJ2-2, with no clear D. CDR3 length: 14 residues. The V gene lost 1 base and the J gene lost 1 base, with 7 bases spanning the gap. The germline V gene has CDR1 DFQATT and CDR2 SNEGSKA (reference sequence). Here the CDR3 DNA reads TGCAGTGCTAGAGGGGTCCTGAACACCGGGGAGCTGTTTTTT. This encodes CSARGVLNTGELFF.

At least ten counts were recorded for this clonotype. The chain is built from TRBV12-3 or TRBV12-4 and TRBJ2-6; D is unclear. CDR3 length: 17 amino acids. With 7 bases removed from V and 0 bases from J, the gap between germline ends came to 16 bases. CDR3 region: CASTGATLSSGANVLTF. In DNA, the CDR3 is TGTGCCAGCACGGGTGCGACCCTAAGCTCTGGGGCCAACGTCCTGACTTTC.

This clonotype has just a few counts. The V call is TRBV7-8, the J call TRBJ2-1; possibly TRBD2 for D (5 bases). The CDR3 covers 16 residues. V lost 4 bases to trimming and J lost 0 bases, with 13 bases between them. Germline V gives CDR1 SGHVS, CDR2 FQNEAQ. The CDR3 DNA reads TGTGCCAGCAGCTCTCAGCGGCTGAGCTCCTACAATGAGCAGTTCTTC. This sequence encodes CASSSQRLSSYNEQFF.

The chain couples TRBV20-1 to TRBJ1-1; no reliable D call. The germline V gene has CDR1 DFQATT and CDR2 SNEGSKA (reference sequence). Trimming stripped 3 bases from V and 1 base from J, with 9 bases between. This CDR3 is 13 amino acids long. The CDR3 loop reads CSARVPGNTEAFF. DNA for the CDR3: TGCAGTGCTAGGGTACCGGGGAACACTGAAGCTTTCTTT.

A single count supports this clonotype. A junction boundary mismatches the germline segment, possibly from a read error. This rearrangement joins TRBV18 to TRBJ2-3, with D maybe TRBD1 (5 bases). The CDR3 runs to 13 residues. From germline, CDR1 is KGHSH and CDR2 LQKENI. In nucleotides, the CDR3 is TGTGCCAACTCACCACCACAGGTGGATACGCAGTATTTT. It encodes CANSPPQVDTQYF.

This clonotype was seen more than once but under ten times. The chain couples TRBV3-1 to TRBJ2-2; 8 nucleotides agree with TRBD2. The CDR3 totals 15 residues. With V trimmed by 3 bases and J by 6 bases, 6 bases remained unmatched. Per germline, CDR1 LGHDT and CDR2 YNNKEL (reference sequence). Written as DNA, the CDR3 is TGTGCCAGCAGCCATTCCAGCGGGAGCGCCGGGGAGCTGTTTTTT. It specifies CASSHSSGSAGELFF.

This clonotype was seen at least ten times. J is TRBJ1-1 and V is TRBV9; possibly TRBD1 for D (6 bases). Trimming took 8 bases from V and 1 from J, leaving 24 bases between them. The CDR3 is made up of 17 amino acids. CDR1 is SGDLS and CDR2 is YYNGEE in the germline V gene. In DNA form, the CDR3 reads TGTGCCAGACTTACAGGGTGGGGTTTTTTTAGGAACACTGAAGCTTTCTTT. It yields the protein CARLTGWGFFRNTEAFF. Full variable domain (outside the CDR3, taken from reference TRBV9 and TRBJ1-1): DSGVTQTPKHLITATGQRVTLRCSPRSGDLSVYWYQQSLDQGLQFLIQYYNGEERAKGNILERFSAQQFPDLHSELNLSSLELGDSALYFCARLTGWGFFRNTEAFFGQGTRLTVV.

Ten or more counts support this clonotype. This chain joins TRBV20-1 and TRBJ2-3, with D perhaps assigned TRBD1 or TRBD2 (5 bases each). The germline gives CDR1 DFQATT, CDR2 SNEGSKA (reference sequence). V gave up 3 bases and J gave up 4 bases, with 26 bases separating them. This CDR3 contains 18 residues. CDR3 loop: CSARLPRSGTSWADTQYF. CDR3 in DNA: TGCAGTGCTAGGCTACCACGATCCGGGACCTCCTGGGCAGATACGCAGTATTTT.

This clonotype was detected only a few times. The J gene is TRBJ2-7, the V gene TRBV15, with 9 bases lining up with TRBD2. CDR1 LNHNV and CDR2 YYDKDF come from the germline V gene (reference sequence). This CDR3 has 19 amino acids. Trimming cost V 0 bases and J 2 bases; bases outside gene matches: 14. CDR3 sequence: CATSRERLAAGGWAYEQYF. The DNA for the CDR3 is TGTGCCACCAGCAGAGAAAGACTAGCGGCCGGAGGATGGGCCTACGAGCAGTACTTC.

This rearrangement joins TRBV7-9 to TRBJ2-2; 11 positions match TRBD1. V trimming: 2 bases; J trimming: 4 bases; junction bases outside the gene matches: 6. This CDR3 spans 17 amino acids. CDR1 is SEHNR, CDR2 FQNEAQ, per germline (reference sequence). The CDR3 here is CASSLNVGTGGTGELFF. The CDR3 nucleotides are TGTGCCAGCAGCTTAAACGTCGGGACAGGGGGCACCGGGGAGCTGTTTTTT.

This chain uses TRBV27 with TRBJ2-4, with unresolved D. CDR3 size: 14 residues. Germline V gene lookup returns CDR1 MNHEY and CDR2 SMNVEV (reference sequence). The V end was cut by 4 bases, the J end by 4 bases, with 11 bases between. CDR3 sequence (DNA): TGTGCCAGCAGTTCTTTAGGCCCTAAAAACATTCAGTACTTC. Its translation is CASSSLGPKNIQYF.

The chain couples TRBV12-3 or TRBV12-4 to TRBJ1-2; D might be TRBD1 (5 bases). The CDR3 runs 12 residues. With 6 bases removed from V and 3 bases from J, the gap between germline ends came to 8 bases. CDR3 DNA sequence: TGTGCCAGCAGGGGGACGGACTATGGCTACACCTTC. It codes for CASRGTDYGYTF.

The CDR3 reads CASSFSQREGAYNEQFF. CDR3 DNA sequence: TGTGCCAGCAGCTTCTCCCAGCGGGAGGGGGCCTACAATGAGCAGTTCTTC. The chain couples TRBV11-2 to TRBJ2-1, with 10 bases identical to TRBD2. Germline lookup yields CDR1 SGHAT and CDR2 FQNNGV. The ends lost 3 bases at V and 2 bases at J; junction bases unmatched: 7. This CDR3 has 17 amino acids.

This clonotype was observed a few times. This chain connects TRBV18 to TRBJ2-6; TRBD1 aligns across 9 bases. The V gene's germline CDR1 is KGHSH and CDR2 LQKENI. The CDR3 runs 18 residues. The V gene end was trimmed by 5 bases and the J gene end by 3 bases; junction bases not matched to a gene: 11. The CDR3 DNA reads as TGTGCCAGCTCAGTCGGAGTAACAGGGGGCTATGGGGCCAACGTCCTGACTTTC. The encoded protein is CASSVGVTGGYGANVLTF.

In this sample, this clonotype turned up many times. J is TRBJ2-6 and V is TRBV27; unclear D gene. V was shortened by 0 bases and J by 0 bases, with 3 bases between the two germline ends. The CDR3 covers 15 residues. Germline values: CDR1 MNHEY, CDR2 SMNVEV (reference sequence). The CDR3: CASSLSNSGANVLTF. For the CDR3, the DNA is TGTGCCAGCAGTTTATCGAACTCTGGGGCCAACGTCCTGACTTTC. Filled out from reference TRBV27 and TRBJ2-6, the complete variable domain reads EAQVTQNPRYLITVTGKKLTVTCSQNMNHEYMSWYRQDPGLGLRQIYYSMNVEVTDKGDVPEGYKVSRKEKRNFPLILESPSPNQTSLYFCASSLSNSGANVLTFGAGSRLTVL.

This clonotype turned up a few times. The chain has TRBV12-3 or TRBV12-4 and TRBJ2-1; no definite D call. Between the trimmed V and J ends, which lost 5 bases and 8 bases, there was a span of 19 bases. The CDR3 is 15 amino acids. The CDR3: CASSPRVLGKDEQFF. The CDR3 DNA sequence: TGTGCCAGCAGTCCCAGAGTCCTAGGGAAGGATGAGCAGTTCTTC.

J is TRBJ1-4 and V is TRBV5-1; D gene uncertain. The CDR3 is made up of 15 amino acids. V was pared by 5 bases and J by 0 bases, with 11 bases between. Per the germline V gene, CDR1 is SGHRS and CDR2 is YFSETQ. The CDR3 is CASSPSSPTNEKLFF. CDR3 nucleotides: TGCGCCAGCAGTCCTTCGTCTCCAACTAATGAAAAACTGTTTTTT.

This clonotype turned up a few times. The V and J genes are TRBV20-1 and TRBJ2-6; TRBD2 agrees at 8 bases. CDR3 size: 15 residues. The J segment lost 3 bases and the V segment lost 3 bases, leaving 4 bases of the junction unmatched. Germline V CDR1 and CDR2: DFQATT, SNEGSKA (reference sequence). CDR3 sequence reads: CSASGGAFGANVLTF. CDR3 DNA: TGCAGTGCTAGCGGGGGGGCCTTTGGGGCCAACGTCCTGACTTTC.

This clonotype has a handful of counts. The rearrangement links TRBV7-9 to TRBJ2-1, with 7 bases identical to TRBD1. The germline V gene has CDR1 SEHNR and CDR2 FQNEAQ (reference sequence). V lost 1 base to trimming and J lost 8 bases; unmatched junction nucleotides: 5. This CDR3 is 14 amino acids long. CDR3 residues: CASSLDRGTHEQFF. CDR3 nucleotides: TGTGCCAGCAGCTTAGACAGGGGAACCCATGAGCAGTTCTTC.

This chain's CDR3 is CASSQDRGPLNEQFF. CDR3 sequence (DNA): TGTGCCAGCAGCCAAGATAGGGGACCCCTCAATGAGCAGTTCTTC. The chain carries TRBV3-1 and TRBJ2-1, with D tentatively TRBD1 or TRBD2 (5 bases each). Germline V gene lookup returns CDR1 LGHDT and CDR2 YNNKEL (reference sequence). V was shortened by 0 bases and J by 6 bases, with 12 bases between the two germline ends. The CDR3 runs to 15 residues.

This clonotype was observed a handful of times. The chain recombines TRBV28 with TRBJ2-7, with 13 bases identical to TRBD2. With 3 bases clipped from V and 2 bases from J, the junction kept 7 bases outside the gene matches. Germline CDR1 reads MDHEN; CDR2 reads SYDVKM. The CDR3 runs to 17 residues. The CDR3 nucleotides read TGTGCCAGCAGTTTTCCTAGGACTAGCGGGAGTCCCTACGAGCAGTACTTC. Its translation: CASSFPRTSGSPYEQYF.

V is TRBV7-2 and J is TRBJ1-6; D ambiguous. The germline V and J ends were trimmed by 5 bases and 7 bases, with 15 bases remaining between them. The germline gives CDR1 SGHTA, CDR2 FQGNSA. The CDR3 consists of 15 residues. In DNA form, the CDR3 reads TGTGCCAGCAGCGCTCGGAAGGGTGGCAATTCACCCCTCCACTTT. Protein product: CASSARKGGNSPLHF.

This clonotype was observed a handful of times. The CDR3 spells CASSASGGRAEAFF. Written as DNA, the CDR3 is TGTGCCAGCAGCGCCTCAGGGGGGAGGGCTGAAGCTTTCTTT. V gene TRBV6-1 combines with J gene TRBJ1-1; 7 bases match TRBD1. Per germline, CDR1 MNHNS and CDR2 SASEGT. This CDR3 is built from 14 residues. V lost 6 bases and J lost 6; bases outside the gene matches: 10.